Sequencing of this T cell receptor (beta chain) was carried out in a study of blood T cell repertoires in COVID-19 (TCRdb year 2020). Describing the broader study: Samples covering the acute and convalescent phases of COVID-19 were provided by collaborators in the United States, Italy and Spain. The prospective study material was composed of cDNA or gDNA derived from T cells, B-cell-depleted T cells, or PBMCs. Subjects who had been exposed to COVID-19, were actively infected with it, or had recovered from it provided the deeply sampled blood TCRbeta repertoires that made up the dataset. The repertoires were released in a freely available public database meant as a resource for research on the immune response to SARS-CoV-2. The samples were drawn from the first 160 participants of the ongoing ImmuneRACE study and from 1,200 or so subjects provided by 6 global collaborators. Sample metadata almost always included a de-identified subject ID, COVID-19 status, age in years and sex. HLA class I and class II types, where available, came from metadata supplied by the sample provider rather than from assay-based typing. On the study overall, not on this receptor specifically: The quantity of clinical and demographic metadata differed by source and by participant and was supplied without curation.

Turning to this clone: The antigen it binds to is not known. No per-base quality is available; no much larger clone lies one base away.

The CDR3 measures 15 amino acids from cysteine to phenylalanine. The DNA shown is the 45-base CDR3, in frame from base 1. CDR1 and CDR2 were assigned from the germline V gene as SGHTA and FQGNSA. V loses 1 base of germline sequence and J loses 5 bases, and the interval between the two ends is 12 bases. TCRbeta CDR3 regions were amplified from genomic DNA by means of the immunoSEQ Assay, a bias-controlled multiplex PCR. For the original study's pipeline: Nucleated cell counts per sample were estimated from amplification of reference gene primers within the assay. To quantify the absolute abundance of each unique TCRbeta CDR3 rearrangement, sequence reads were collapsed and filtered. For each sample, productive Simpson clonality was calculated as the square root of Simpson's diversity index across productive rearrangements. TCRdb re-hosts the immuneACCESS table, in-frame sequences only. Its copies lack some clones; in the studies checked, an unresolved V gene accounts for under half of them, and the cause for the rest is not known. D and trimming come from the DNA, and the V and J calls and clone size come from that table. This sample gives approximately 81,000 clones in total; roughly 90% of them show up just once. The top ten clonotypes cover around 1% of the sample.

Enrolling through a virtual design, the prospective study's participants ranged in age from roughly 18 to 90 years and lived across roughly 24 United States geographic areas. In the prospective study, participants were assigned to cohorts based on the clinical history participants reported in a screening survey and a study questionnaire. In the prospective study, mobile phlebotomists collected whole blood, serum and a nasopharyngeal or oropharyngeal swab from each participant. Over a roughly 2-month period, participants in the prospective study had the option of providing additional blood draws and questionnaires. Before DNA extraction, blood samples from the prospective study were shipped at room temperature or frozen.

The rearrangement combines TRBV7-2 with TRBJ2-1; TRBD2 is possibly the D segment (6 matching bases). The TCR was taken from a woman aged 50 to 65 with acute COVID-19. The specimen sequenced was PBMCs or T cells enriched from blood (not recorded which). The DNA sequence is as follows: TGTGCCAGCAGCTTAGTCGGGAGAGGCCACAATGAGCAGTTCTTC. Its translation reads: CASSLVGRGHNEQFF.